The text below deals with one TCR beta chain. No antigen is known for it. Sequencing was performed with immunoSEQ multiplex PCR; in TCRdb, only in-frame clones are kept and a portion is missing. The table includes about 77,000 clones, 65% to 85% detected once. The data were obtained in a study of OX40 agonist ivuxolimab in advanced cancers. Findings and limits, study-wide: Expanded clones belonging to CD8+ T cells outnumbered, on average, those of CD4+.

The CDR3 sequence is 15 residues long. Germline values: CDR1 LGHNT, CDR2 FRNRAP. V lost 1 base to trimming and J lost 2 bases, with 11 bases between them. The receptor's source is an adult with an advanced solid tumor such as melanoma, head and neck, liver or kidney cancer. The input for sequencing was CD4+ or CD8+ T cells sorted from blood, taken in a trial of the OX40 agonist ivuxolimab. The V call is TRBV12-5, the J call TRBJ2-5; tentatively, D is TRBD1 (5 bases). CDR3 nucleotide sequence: TGTGCTAGTGGTTTGGGAGCAGGGTGGCAAGAGACCCAGTACTTC. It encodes CASGLGAGWQETQYF. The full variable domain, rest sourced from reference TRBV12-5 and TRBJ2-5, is DARVTQTPRHKVTEMGQEVTMRCQPILGHNTVFWYRQTMMQGLELLAYFRNRAPLDDSGMPKDRFSAEMPDATLATLKIQPSEPRDSAVYFCASGLGAGWQETQYFGPGTRLLVL.